Listed below are T cell receptor beta chains from one sample, sequenced in a study of Ad26.COV2.S vaccination and SARS-CoV-2 variants. Assay used: immunoSEQ multiplex PCR; TCRdb lists only in-frame clones, some missing. The sample yields a few hundred thousand clones, more than 75% seen once. Sequencing was performed on peripheral blood, taken in a trial of Ad26.COV2.S vaccine versus placebo. These receptors originate from a person aged 18-65 years who received the Ad26.COV2.S COVID-19 vaccine or a placebo. Each CDR3 is given with its conserved first and last residue. The order of the fields is V gene, D gene, J gene, CDR3 DNA, CDR3 protein. A D gene is named only where the DNA matches it firmly.

>TRBV6-6|.|TRBJ2-7
TGTGCCAGCAGGGCCGGAAGCTCCTACGAGCAGTACTTC
CASRAGSSYEQYF
>TRBV7-2|.|TRBJ1-2
TGTGCCAGCAGAAGTATTGACGTTGGCTACACCTTC
CASRSIDVGYTF
>TRBV5-1|TRBD2|TRBJ2-3
TGCGCCAGCAGCCCACGAGCGGGGACCACAGATACGCAGTATTTT
CASSPRAGTTDTQYF
>TRBV7-2|.|TRBJ2-7
TGTGCCAGCAGCTTGGGTGCGGGCCTATCATCCTACGAGCAGTACTTC
CASSLGAGLSSYEQYF
>TRBV9|TRBD1|TRBJ2-7
TGTGCCAGCAGCGTAGCCGGACAGGGGGCGAACGAGCAGTACTTC
CASSVAGQGANEQYF
>TRBV7-8|TRBD2|TRBJ2-1
TGTGCCAGCAGCTTGAGGACTAGCATTCGCGAGCAGTTCTTC
CASSLRTSIREQFF
>TRBV2|.|TRBJ2-1
TGTGCCAGCAGCGCGACTAGAGGCAATGAGCAGTTCTTC
CASSATRGNEQFF
>TRBV10-3|.|TRBJ1-4
TGTGCCATCAGTGAGTCAAGGTCTGAACTGTTTTTT
CAISESRSELFF
>TRBV4-1|TRBD1|TRBJ2-1
TGCGCCAGCAGCCACGGACAGGGAGGACTTAATGAGCAGTTCTTC
CASSHGQGGLNEQFF
>TRBV28|TRBD1|TRBJ2-6
TGTGCCAGCAGTTTCCCCTCAACGGTGCAGACAGGGACTGGGGCCAACGTCCTGACTTTC
CASSFPSTVQTGTGANVLTF